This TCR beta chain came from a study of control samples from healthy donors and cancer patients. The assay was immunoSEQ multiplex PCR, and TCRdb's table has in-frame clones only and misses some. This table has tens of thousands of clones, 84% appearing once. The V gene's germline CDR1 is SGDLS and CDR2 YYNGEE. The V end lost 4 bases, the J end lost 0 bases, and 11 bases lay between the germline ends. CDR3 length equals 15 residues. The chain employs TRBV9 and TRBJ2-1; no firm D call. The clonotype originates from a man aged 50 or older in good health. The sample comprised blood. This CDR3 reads CASSFSDSSYNEQFF. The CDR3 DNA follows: TGTGCCAGCAGCTTTAGTGATAGCTCCTACAATGAGCAGTTCTTC.